Sequencing of this T cell receptor (beta chain) was carried out in a study of control samples from healthy donors and cancer patients. Assay: immunoSEQ multiplex PCR; the TCRdb copy retains only in-frame clones and omits some. The profile shows around 150,000 clones, 85% to 90% of them singletons. Per the germline V gene, CDR1 is SQVTM and CDR2 is ANQGSEA. V shed 5 bases and J shed 0 bases, with 13 bases lying between them. The CDR3 is made up of 15 amino acids. The sequenced sample consisted of blood. The chain joins TRBV29-1 to TRBJ2-2; D uncertain. The receptor was isolated from a man between 25 and 39 years old in good health. The CDR3: CSVSGTVANTGELFF. CDR3 coding DNA: TGCAGCGTTTCCGGCACGGTCGCGAACACCGGGGAGCTGTTTTTT.